This T cell receptor beta chain was sequenced in a study of blood T cell repertoires in COVID-19. Study details: From T cells, B-cell-depleted T cells, or PBMCs came the material, which was cDNA or gDNA.

This CDR3 has 15 amino acids. The germline gives CDR1 SNHLY, CDR2 FYNNEI. Losses at the gene ends were 4 bases for V and 4 bases for J; bases not matched to a gene: 8. Participants came from roughly 24 US areas, aged about 18 to 95 years. In the 2 weeks before study entry, exposed participants met a COVID-19 case, which was PCR-confirmed or clinician-diagnosed. Some clones are missing from TCRdb's copy, which holds only in-frame ones; the method was immunoSEQ multiplex PCR. This sample has 200,000 to 250,000 clones, with around 90% found just once. Sequenced: PBMCs or T cells enriched from blood (not recorded which). The TCR was taken from a woman aged 30 to 39 who had been exposed to COVID-19. The chain combines TRBV2 with TRBJ2-7, with TRBD1 identical over 9 bases. The CDR3 DNA sequence: TGTGCCAGCAGTGCTTCCGGGACAGGGTATTACGAGCAGTACTTC. This gives the protein CASSASGTGYYEQYF. Drawing the rest from reference TRBV2 and TRBJ2-7, the complete variable domain is EPEVTQTPSHQVTQMGQEVILRCVPISNHLYFYWYRQILGQKVEFLVSFYNNEISEKSEIFDDQFSVERPDGSNFTLKIRSTKLEDSAMYFCASSASGTGYYEQYFGPGTRLTVT.